These T cell receptor beta chains were read from a single sample in a study of T cell repertoires in cytomegalovirus infection. Antigens for these TCRs are unknown. From the reads, TCRdb called clonotypes with MiXCR, one entry per CDR3 protein. The sample gives about 480,000 distinct CDR3 sequences, roughly a third of which show up once; 15% to 20% is in the top ten. Sequences were derived from cultured PBMCs, sampled from culture after CMV antigen stimulation. The source of these receptors is a human donor in good health (CMV status not recorded). Some clones in this sample may be carry-over from other donors' samples. CDR3s leave out the opening cysteine and the closing phenylalanine or tryptophan. The order of the fields is V gene, clone size, J gene, CDR3 protein. Only some rows state a clone size, as once, few, many or a class for expanded clones.

TRBV6-1,.,TRBJ2-5,ASSPSGRSETQY
TRBV5-1,.,TRBJ2-5,ASSTGAAQETQY
TRBV7-2,.,TRBJ2-1,ASSLKRIGLAGYNEQF
TRBV24-1,.,TRBJ2-3,ATSDPDTSHTDTQY
TRBV28,.,TRBJ2-1,ATLSGSGYNEQF
TRBV7-2,.,TRBJ1-2,ASRPRPGQNYGYT
TRBV7-2,few,TRBJ1-2,ASSSQGDYGYT
TRBV19,few,TRBJ1-5,ATSAEGVSNQPQH
TRBV4-2,few,TRBJ2-7,ASSQVGHSDIPEQY
TRBV19,few,TRBJ2-1,ASSIRAREAVEQF
TRBV12-3/TRBV12-4,many,TRBJ2-1,ASSGGASSYNEQF
TRBV20-1,.,TRBJ2-3,SATDGSLTDTQY
TRBV11-2,many,TRBJ2-2,ASSIAAAPGGAGELF
TRBV30,once,TRBJ1-2,AWSGAANYGYT
TRBV25-1,.,TRBJ1-2,ASTQGSGYT
TRBV4-3,.,TRBJ1-5,ASSQARQGRSPQH
TRBV11-2,.,TRBJ2-1,ASSATVAGYYNEQF
TRBV5-1,.,TRBJ2-1,ASSLVLTAGSYNEQF
TRBV7-2,.,TRBJ1-5,ASSPVGTDFQPQH
TRBV7-6,many,TRBJ2-7,ASSLAASYEQY
TRBV5-5,.,TRBJ1-1,ASSSPSHWGAF
TRBV4-1,.,TRBJ2-3,ASSQLAGGRDTQY
TRBV4-1,many,TRBJ2-7,ASSQGPRGQASYEQY
TRBV6-2/TRBV6-3,few,TRBJ2-2,ASRNSANTGELF
TRBV7-3,few,TRBJ2-2,ASSSHQGYTGELF
TRBV4-3,.,TRBJ1-6,ASSPSASGPGSFSPLH
TRBV7-2,many,TRBJ2-3,ASSFSGTDTQY
TRBV6-8,once,TRBJ2-2,ASIQVNTGELF
TRBV28,.,TRBJ2-1,ASRHTGLAGGGGLYNEQF
TRBV6-1,.,TRBJ2-7,ASRLGQNLAYEQY
TRBV11-3,.,TRBJ2-3,ASSLAGTFRTSGEDTQY